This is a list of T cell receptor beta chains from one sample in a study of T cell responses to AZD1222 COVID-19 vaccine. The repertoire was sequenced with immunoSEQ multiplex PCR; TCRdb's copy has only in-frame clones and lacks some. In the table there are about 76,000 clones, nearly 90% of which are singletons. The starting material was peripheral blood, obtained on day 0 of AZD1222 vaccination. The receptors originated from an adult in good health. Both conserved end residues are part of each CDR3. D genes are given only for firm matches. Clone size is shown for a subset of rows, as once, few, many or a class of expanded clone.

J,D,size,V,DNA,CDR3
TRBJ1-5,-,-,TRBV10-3,TGTGCCATCAGTGAGTCGAGTGGGGGCAATCAGCCCCAGCATTTT,CAISESSGGNQPQHF
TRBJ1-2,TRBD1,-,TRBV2,TGTGCCAGCAGTGACCTCAGGGGGCAGGGAGGCTACACCTTC,CASSDLRGQGGYTF
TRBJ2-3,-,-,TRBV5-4,TGTGCCAGCAGTCCCGCAAGACCGACCCCCACAGATACGCAGTATTTT,CASSPARPTPTDTQYF
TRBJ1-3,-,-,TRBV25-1,TGTGCCAGCATAAACTCTGGAAACACCATATATTTT,CASINSGNTIYF
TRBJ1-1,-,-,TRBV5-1,TGCGCCAGCAGCTTGGGGGAGAGGAACACTGAAGCTTTCTTT,CASSLGERNTEAFF
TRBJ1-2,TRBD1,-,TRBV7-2,TGTGCCAGCAGCTCCGGGACAGGGCGGTCGGATGGCTACACCTTC,CASSSGTGRSDGYTF
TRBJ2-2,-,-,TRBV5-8,TGTGCCAGCAGCCTCCGGGGGGCGGACACCGGGGAGCTGTTTTTT,CASSLRGADTGELFF
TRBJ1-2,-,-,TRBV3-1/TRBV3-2,TGTGCCAGCAGCCCCACCCGACAGGTCGATTATGGCTACACCTTC,CASSPTRQVDYGYTF
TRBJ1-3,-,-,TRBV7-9,TGTGCCAGCAGCTCGACAGCTTTCTCTGGAAACACCATATATTTT,CASSSTAFSGNTIYF
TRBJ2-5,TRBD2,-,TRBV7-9,TGTGCTAGCGGGTTGGAGACCCAGTACTTC,CASGLETQYF
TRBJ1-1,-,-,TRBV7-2,TGTGCCAGCAGCTCCCAGACAGGATTCGACGCTTTCTTT,CASSSQTGFDAFF
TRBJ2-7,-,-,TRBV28,TGTGCCAGCAGTTTACCCCTTCAACCCTACGAGCAGTACTTC,CASSLPLQPYEQYF
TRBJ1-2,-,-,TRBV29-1,TGCAGCGTTGAGATACTGTATGGCTACACCTTC,CSVEILYGYTF
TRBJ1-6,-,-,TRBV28,TGTGCCAGCAGTTTTACGGGAGCGGGGTCACCCCTCCACTTT,CASSFTGAGSPLHF
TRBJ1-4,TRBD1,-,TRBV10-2,TGCGCCAGCAGCCGGGACAGTTCAAATGAAAAACTGTTTTTT,CASSRDSSNEKLFF
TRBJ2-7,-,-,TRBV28,TGTGCCAGCAGTTTTCAGGGGTACGAGCAGTACTTC,CASSFQGYEQYF
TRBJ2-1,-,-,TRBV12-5,TGTGCTAGTGGTTTGGCGACAGGGAGGGAGGAGCAGTTCTTC,CASGLATGREEQFF
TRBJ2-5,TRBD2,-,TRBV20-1,TGCAGTGCTAGTCGGCGGGAGATCGGGGAGACCCAGTACTTC,CSASRREIGETQYF
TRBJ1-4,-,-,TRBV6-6,TGTGCCAGCAGCTACCAGGGTGAAAAACTGTTTTTT,CASSYQGEKLFF
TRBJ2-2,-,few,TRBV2,TGTGCCAGCACCCCGGGGGCGGGGATAGGCACCGGGGAGCTGTTTTTT,CASTPGAGIGTGELFF
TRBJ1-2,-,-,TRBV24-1,TGTGCCACCAGTGACTCTGGGGGGCAAATAGGCTATGGCTACACCTTC,CATSDSGGQIGYGYTF
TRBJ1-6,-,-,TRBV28,TGTGCCAGTGAAAAACTGAGTTCACCCCTCCACTTT,CASEKLSSPLHF
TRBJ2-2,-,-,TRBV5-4,TGTGCCAGCAGCTTACGACAGAACACCGGGGAGCTGTTTTTT,CASSLRQNTGELFF
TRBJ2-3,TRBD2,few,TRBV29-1,TGCAGCGTTGAAGCGACTAGCCGGGGCACAGATACGCAGTATTTT,CSVEATSRGTDTQYF
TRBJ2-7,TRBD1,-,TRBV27,TGTGCCAGCAGTTCCTCCCAGGACAGGGCTCGTGAGCAGTACTTC,CASSSSQDRAREQYF
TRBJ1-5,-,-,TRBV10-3,TGTGCCATCAGTCCAGAAGGAAATCAGCCCCAGCATTTT,CAISPEGNQPQHF
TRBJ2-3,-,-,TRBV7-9,TGTGCCAGCAGCTTAGCCCCAGGCCCCCAGAGTACGCAGTATTTT,CASSLAPGPQSTQYF
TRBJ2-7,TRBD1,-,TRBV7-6,TGTGCCAGCAGCCCCGGGACAGGGGTCTACGAGCAGTACTTC,CASSPGTGVYEQYF
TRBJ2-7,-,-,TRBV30,TGTGCCTGGAGTGAGGGGAACCTCTACTACGAGCAGTACTTC,CAWSEGNLYYEQYF
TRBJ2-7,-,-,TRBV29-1,TGCAGCGTTAGGAACACCTACGAGCAGTACTTC,CSVRNTYEQYF
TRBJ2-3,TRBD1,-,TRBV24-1,TGTGCCACCAGTGATTCTCGACAGGGGGAAGATACGCAGTATTTT,CATSDSRQGEDTQYF
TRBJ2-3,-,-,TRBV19,TGTGCCAGTAAGGTTGAACCTAGCACAGATACGCAGTATTTT,CASKVEPSTDTQYF
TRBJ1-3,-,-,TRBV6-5,TGTGCCAGCAGGCAGGGTAGCGGAAACACCATATATTTT,CASRQGSGNTIYF
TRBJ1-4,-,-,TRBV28,TGTGCCAGCAGTGGGGGGCCAGGGATTGAAAAACTGTTTTTT,CASSGGPGIEKLFF
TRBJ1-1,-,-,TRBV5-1,TGCGCCAGCAGCTTGGTTTCCGGGGTGGGCAGTCCGAACACTGAAGCTTTCTTT,CASSLVSGVGSPNTEAFF
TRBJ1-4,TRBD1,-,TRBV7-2,TGTGCCAGCAGCTCCCAGGGACAGGGTAAAGAAAAACTGTTTTTT,CASSSQGQGKEKLFF
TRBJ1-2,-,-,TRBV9,TGTGCCAGCACCCCCCCGGCTGGGTTTCTTGGCTACACCTTC,CASTPPAGFLGYTF
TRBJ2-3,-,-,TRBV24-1,TGTGCCACCAGTGACCGAACAGATACGCAGTATTTT,CATSDRTDTQYF
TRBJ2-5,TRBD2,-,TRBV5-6,TGTGCCAGCAGCTTCTCCGGGACTAGGCGTGAGACCCAGTACTTC,CASSFSGTRRETQYF
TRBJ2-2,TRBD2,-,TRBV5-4,TGTGCCAGCACGCTGGGGCTAGCGGGGGCCTCGAACACCGGGGAGCTGTTTTTT,CASTLGLAGASNTGELFF
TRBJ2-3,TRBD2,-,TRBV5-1,TGCGCCAGCAGCCCAGGGACTAGCGGGAGTATCGGGACAGATACGCAGTATTTT,CASSPGTSGSIGTDTQYF
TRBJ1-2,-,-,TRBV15,TGTGCCACCAGCAGAGAGGAAGGGGATGGCTACACCTTC,CATSREEGDGYTF
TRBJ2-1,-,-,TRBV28,TGTGCCAGCCAGTTTCGTGGATCCTACAATGAGCAGTTCTTC,CASQFRGSYNEQFF
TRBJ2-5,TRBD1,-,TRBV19,TGTGCCAGTAGCGACCCCCGGGACAGGGGACAAGAGACCCAGTACTTC,CASSDPRDRGQETQYF
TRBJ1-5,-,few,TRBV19,TGTGCCAGTATGGGCCAGGGGAATCAGCCCCAGCATTTT,CASMGQGNQPQHF
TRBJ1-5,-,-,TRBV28,TGTGCCAGCAGTATTCAAAACAGGGTAACCCAGCATTTT,CASSIQNRVTQHF
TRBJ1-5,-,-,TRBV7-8,TGTGCCAGCAGCTTAGTCGGGGGCAGGAGCCCCCAGCATTTT,CASSLVGGRSPQHF
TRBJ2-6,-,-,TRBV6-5,TGTGCCAGCGTCTTCTCTGGGGCCAACGTCCTGACTTTC,CASVFSGANVLTF
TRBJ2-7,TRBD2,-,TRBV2,TGTGCCAGCAGCCCTCGGGTTGGTAGCGGGAGAATCCACGAGCAGTACTTC,CASSPRVGSGRIHEQYF
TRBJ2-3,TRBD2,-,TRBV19,TGTGCCACCCAGACTAGCGGCACAGATACGCAGTATTTT,CATQTSGTDTQYF
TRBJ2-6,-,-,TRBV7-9,TGTGCCAGCAGCTTCGGTGGTGGGGCCAACGTCCTGACTTTC,CASSFGGGANVLTF
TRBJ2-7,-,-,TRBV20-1,TGCAGTGCTTGGACAGCCTACGAGCAGTACTTC,CSAWTAYEQYF
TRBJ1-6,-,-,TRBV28,TGTGCCACATTGGGGGGGGTAGGTAATTCACCCCTCCACTTT,CATLGGVGNSPLHF
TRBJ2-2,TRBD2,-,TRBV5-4,TGTGCCAGCAGCTTAGGTGGGACTAGCGGGGGGGAGCCTACCCGGGAGCTGTTTTTT,CASSLGGTSGGEPTRELFF
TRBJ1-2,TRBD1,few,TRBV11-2,TGTGCCAGCAGCTTAGCCCCGGGACAGCTCTATGGCTACACCTTC,CASSLAPGQLYGYTF
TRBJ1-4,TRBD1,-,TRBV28,TGTGCCAGCACCCTGGACAGGCAGAATGAAAAACTGTTTTTT,CASTLDRQNEKLFF
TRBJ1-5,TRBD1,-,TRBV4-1,TGCGCCAGCAGCCAGACAGGGGTTTCACAGCCCCAGCATTTT,CASSQTGVSQPQHF
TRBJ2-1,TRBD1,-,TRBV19,TGTGCCAGTAGTATCGGACAGGGCTCCTACAATGAGCAGTTCTTC,CASSIGQGSYNEQFF
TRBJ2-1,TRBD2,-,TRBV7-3,TGTGCCAGCAGCTTAGGGCTTGGCGGGAGCTCCTACAATGAGCAGTTCTTC,CASSLGLGGSSYNEQFF
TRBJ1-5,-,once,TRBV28,TGTGCCAGCAGTTTAAGCGACAGACCAAATCAGCCCCAGCATTTT,CASSLSDRPNQPQHF